One sample yielded the 27 T cell receptor beta chains listed below, sequenced in a study of blood T cell repertoires in COVID-19. Sequencing used immunoSEQ multiplex PCR; TCRdb keeps in-frame clones, though not all of them. This table has 300,000 to 450,000 clones, about 89% appearing once. The material sequenced was PBMCs or T cells enriched from blood (not recorded which). These receptor sequences come from a man aged 25 to 45 who had recovered from COVID-19.

The chain employs TRBV6-5 and TRBJ2-1; D might be TRBD2 (5 bases). V lost 6 bases, J lost 5 bases, and 17 bases lay in between. The CDR3 covers 15 residues. Germline lookup yields CDR1 MNHEY and CDR2 SVGAGI. In nucleotides, the CDR3 is TGTGCCAGCAGGGCGGGCCACCTCATCGACAATGAGCAGTTCTTC. As protein: CASRAGHLIDNEQFF.

V is TRBV29-1 and J is TRBJ2-1; TRBD2 agrees at 11 bases. Per germline, CDR1 SQVTM and CDR2 ANQGSEA. This CDR3 contains 14 residues. Trimming cost V 5 bases and J 6 bases; bases outside gene matches: 6. CDR3: CSVPVTSGANEQFF. In DNA, the CDR3 is TGCAGCGTTCCGGTGACTAGCGGGGCCAATGAGCAGTTCTTC.

The chain employs TRBV12-5 and TRBJ2-2, with 9 bases identical to TRBD1. From germline, CDR1 is LGHNT and CDR2 FRNRAP. V lost 1 base to trimming and J lost 4 bases; unmatched junction nucleotides: 7. The CDR3 spans 17 residues. Here the CDR3 reads CASGLEGTGGGTGELFF. CDR3 sequence (DNA): TGTGCTAGTGGTTTGGAAGGTACAGGGGGCGGCACCGGGGAGCTGTTTTTT.

The chain combines TRBV7-8 with TRBJ1-1, with D possibly TRBD1 on 5 matching bases. CDR3 length equals 13 residues. Looked up from germline, CDR1 is SGHVS and CDR2 is FQNEAQ. The V end lost 5 bases, the J end lost 3 bases, and 10 bases lay between the germline ends. For the CDR3, the DNA is TGTGCCAGCAGCCGGGGACTGGACACTGAAGCTTTCTTT. Translating it yields CASSRGLDTEAFF.

The chain joins TRBV27 to TRBJ2-7, with D perhaps matching TRBD1 (5 bases). Looked up from germline, CDR1 is MNHEY and CDR2 is SMNVEV (reference sequence). V was trimmed by 6 bases and J by 7 bases, leaving 16 bases between them. The CDR3 spans 13 residues. The CDR3 reads CASRLDTEREQYF. DNA for the CDR3: TGTGCCAGCAGATTGGACACGGAACGGGAGCAGTACTTC.

The V and J genes are TRBV29-1 and TRBJ1-2; 9 bases are shared with TRBD1. Looked up from germline, CDR1 is SQVTM and CDR2 is ANQGSEA. The length of the CDR3 is 15 residues. V shed 2 bases, J shed 5 bases, and the junction held 9 bases outside the gene matches. The CDR3 is CSVEPSDRGEYGYTF. CDR3 in DNA: TGCAGCGTTGAACCGTCGGACAGGGGCGAGTATGGCTACACCTTC. The full variable domain, with the rest looked up from reference TRBV29-1 and TRBJ1-2, is SAVISQKPSRDICQRGTSLTIQCQVDSQVTMMFWYRQQPGQSLTLIATANQGSEATYESGFVIDKFPISRPNLTFSTLTVSNMSPEDSSIYLCSVEPSDRGEYGYTFGSGTRLTVV.

The chain links TRBV6-2 or TRBV6-3 to TRBJ1-2; the D is unclear. The CDR3 totals 13 residues. Per the germline V gene, CDR1 is MNHEY and CDR2 is SVGEGT. V was clipped by 6 bases and J by 2 bases, with 10 bases between them. CDR3 nucleotides: TGTGCCAGCAGCGCCTCGGGGAACTATGGCTACACCTTC. Residues: CASSASGNYGYTF.

The chain joins TRBV25-1 to TRBJ2-7; 9 bases map to TRBD2. V gave up 7 bases and J gave up 3 bases; unmatched junction bases: 7. The germline V gene has CDR1 MGHDK and CDR2 SYGVNS. The CDR3 is made up of 14 amino acids. The CDR3 sequence: CASTRAGGIYEQYF. CDR3 coding DNA: TGTGCCAGCACCCGGGCGGGGGGGATCTACGAGCAGTACTTC.

The V gene is TRBV6-5, the J gene TRBJ1-5; D not resolved. Germline V gene data show CDR1 as MNHEY and CDR2 as SVGAGI. V was trimmed by 8 bases and J by 3 bases, leaving 14 bases between them. The CDR3 loop spans 14 amino acids. The CDR3 sequence: CASRPRGVNQPQHF. The DNA of the CDR3 is TGTGCCAGCCGACCCCGCGGGGTCAATCAGCCCCAGCATTTT.

The chain uses TRBV13 and TRBJ1-4; 12 nucleotides match TRBD1. The CDR3 totals 14 residues. Trimming cost V 5 bases and J 8 bases; bases outside gene matches: 3. Germline lookup yields CDR1 PRHDT and CDR2 FYEKMQ (reference sequence). In DNA form, the CDR3 reads TGTGCCAGCAGCGGGGACAGGGGGCGGGAAAAACTGTTTTTT. This gives the protein CASSGDRGREKLFF.

A few counts support this clone. The chain uses TRBV6-6 and TRBJ1-2; no clear D gene. Trimming left V 2 bases short and J 0 bases short, with 7 bases between. The CDR3 is 14 residues long. CDR1 and CDR2 from the germline V gene are MNHNY and SVGAGI (reference sequence). The CDR3 region is CASSYEESNYGYTF. The CDR3 DNA is TGTGCCAGCAGTTACGAGGAATCTAACTATGGCTACACCTTC.

The rearrangement joins TRBV7-9 to TRBJ2-1; possibly TRBD1 for D (5 bases). Trimming cost V 1 base and J 12 bases, with 16 bases left between them. The CDR3 totals 14 residues. Looked up from germline, CDR1 is SEHNR and CDR2 is FQNEAQ (reference sequence). This CDR3 reads CASSLEGPRSGQFF. CDR3 DNA: TGTGCCAGCAGCTTAGAGGGGCCACGATCGGGGCAGTTCTTC.

The V gene is TRBV14, the J gene TRBJ1-1, with D perhaps matching TRBD1 (6 bases). The CDR3 is 18 amino acids. The ends were cut back, 0 bases at V and 7 bases at J, with 24 bases in the middle. Looked up from germline, CDR1 is SGHDN and CDR2 is FVKESK. The DNA for the CDR3 is TGTGCCAGCAGCCAAGATCCCCCCTACAGGGTCGAAGGGGTTGAAGCTTTCTTT. Translating it yields CASSQDPPYRVEGVEAFF.

The chain has TRBV25-1 and TRBJ1-1; TRBD1 aligns across 7 bases. Per the germline V gene, CDR1 is MGHDK and CDR2 is SYGVNS. The CDR3 is 14 residues long. Trimming at V came to 6 bases and at J to 4 bases, leaving 8 bases not matched to a gene. This CDR3 is CASRSDRAFTEAFF. The CDR3, as DNA: TGTGCCAGCAGGTCCGACAGGGCCTTCACTGAAGCTTTCTTT.

This rearrangement joins TRBV7-2 to TRBJ2-2; no clear D gene. Germline-derived CDR1 and CDR2 are SGHTA and FQGNSA. V was cut by 3 bases and J by 2 bases, with 7 bases left in between. There are 14 residues in the CDR3. The CDR3 DNA reads TGTGCCAGCAGCTTCCAGGCAAACACCGGGGAGCTGTTTTTT. The encoded protein is CASSFQANTGELFF.

This chain connects TRBV5-4 to TRBJ2-1, with unresolved D. Germline loops: CDR1 SGHNT, CDR2 YYREEE (reference sequence). The CDR3 is made up of 14 amino acids. V lost 1 base to trimming and J lost 1 base, with 6 bases between them. In nucleotides, the CDR3 is TGTGCCAGCAGCTTGCCGGGTTCCTACAATGAGCAGTTCTTC. Translation: CASSLPGSYNEQFF.

The chain carries TRBV6-5 and TRBJ2-7; TRBD1 agrees at 9 bases. Germline V lookup: CDR1 MNHEY, CDR2 SVGAGI. The length of the CDR3 is 13 residues. V lost 6 bases, J lost 4 bases, and 4 bases stayed unmatched. CDR3 nucleotide sequence: TGTGCCAGCAGCGACAGGGGGACTTACGAGCAGTACTTC. Translated: CASSDRGTYEQYF.

The chain joins TRBV9 to TRBJ2-2; 11 positions match TRBD1. CDR3 size: 15 residues. Per the germline V gene, CDR1 is SGDLS and CDR2 is YYNGEE. The junction had 5 bases not matched to a gene; V was cut back by 4 bases and J by 6 bases. CDR3 in amino acids: CASSLPDRGPGELFF. Written as DNA, the CDR3 is TGTGCCAGCAGCCTCCCGGACAGGGGGCCCGGGGAGCTGTTTTTT.

The chain uses TRBV7-9 and TRBJ1-2; 8 bases are shared with TRBD1. The CDR3 has 14 residues. Germline loops: CDR1 SEHNR, CDR2 FQNEAQ (reference sequence). The V gene end was trimmed by 2 bases and the J gene end by 3 bases; junction bases not matched to a gene: 2. CDR3 sequence (DNA): TGTGCCAGCAGCTTACAGGGGGCAGACTATGGCTACACCTTC. Protein sequence: CASSLQGADYGYTF.

The chain couples TRBV29-1 to TRBJ2-3; weak D call: TRBD1 (5 bases). This CDR3 spans 12 amino acids. V was pared by 8 bases and J by 3 bases, with 12 bases between. In germline, CDR1 is SQVTM, CDR2 ANQGSEA. CDR3 sequence (DNA): TGCAGCTTCCTAAGGGGAACAGATACGCAGTATTTT. This translates into CSFLRGTDTQYF.

The chain employs TRBV21-1 and TRBJ1-6; the table's D call, TRBD1, has no DNA check behind it. TRBV21-1 is shown as a pseudogene. This CDR3 comprises 16 residues. The CDR3 protein is CASVDRGPALHSPLHF. The CDR3, as DNA: TGTGCCAGCGTTGACAGGGGGCCGGCCCTTCATTCACCCCTCCACTTT.

This clone was picked up a small number of times. The chain carries TRBV7-8 and TRBJ1-5, with D maybe TRBD1 (6 bases). Looked up from germline, CDR1 is SGHVS and CDR2 is FQNEAQ. The CDR3 contains 15 residues. Trimming took off 3 bases at V and 1 base at J, with 10 bases between the two ends. CDR3: CASSFGQGSNQPQHF. The CDR3 bases are TGTGCCAGCAGCTTTGGGCAGGGGAGCAATCAGCCCCAGCATTTT.

This chain connects TRBV19 to TRBJ2-6; D is possibly TRBD1 (6 bases). In germline, CDR1 is LNHDA, CDR2 SQIVND (reference sequence). The CDR3 totals 14 residues. Trimming took 5 bases from V and 8 from J, leaving 13 bases between them. The CDR3 nucleotides are TGTGCCAGTAGTGAACAGGGTCTTTCCAACGTCCTGACTTTC. This sequence encodes CASSEQGLSNVLTF. The full variable domain, rest sourced from reference TRBV19 and TRBJ2-6, is DGGITQSPKYLFRKEGQNVTLSCEQNLNHDAMYWYRQDPGQGLRLIYYSQIVNDFQKGDIAEGYSVSREKKESFPLTVTSAQKNPTAFYLCASSEQGLSNVLTFGAGSRLTVL.

The V and J genes are TRBV7-2 and TRBJ2-3, with 8 positions matching TRBD2. Unmatched junction bases numbered 5, after V lost 2 bases and J lost 1 base. CDR3 length equals 16 residues. Germline V gene lookup returns CDR1 SGHTA and CDR2 FQGNSA. Here the CDR3 DNA reads TGTGCCAGCAGCTTATTTATTAGCGGGGGCACAGATACGCAGTATTTT. Translating it yields CASSLFISGGTDTQYF.

The V and J genes are TRBV6-2 or TRBV6-3 and TRBJ2-5, with TRBD2 matching 10 bases. The CDR3 spans 18 residues. V lost 4 bases, J lost 5 bases, and 16 bases stayed unmatched. Germline V lookup: CDR1 MNHEY, CDR2 SVGEGT. CDR3: CASSSYSGTSAPGETQYF. The DNA for the CDR3 is TGTGCCAGCAGTTCCTACTCGGGGACTAGCGCCCCCGGGGAGACCCAGTACTTC.

The V and J genes are TRBV3-1 (or the pseudogene TRBV3-2) and TRBJ1-3; the D is unclear. Germline CDR1 is LGHDT and CDR2 is YNNKEL (reference sequence). The germline V and J ends were trimmed by 2 bases and 8 bases, with 13 bases remaining between them. The CDR3 has 14 amino acids. CDR3 in DNA: TGTGCCAGCAGCCAATTCGGAGGGCTGGACACCATATATTTT. Translating it yields CASSQFGGLDTIYF.

This clone was counted a single time. This sequence joins TRBV27 and TRBJ1-2, with 8 nucleotides matching TRBD1. The germline V gene encodes CDR1 MNHEY and CDR2 SMNVEV (reference sequence). The junction had 4 bases not matched to a gene; V was cut back by 6 bases and J by 4 bases. The CDR3 loop spans 13 amino acids. CDR3 protein: CASSRDRSYGYTF. CDR3 coding DNA: TGTGCCAGCAGCCGGGACAGGTCCTATGGCTACACCTTC.